The clone carrying this T cell receptor (beta chain) was recorded a few times. This entry is derived from a study of early T cells in non-severe SARS-CoV-2 infection. TCRdb re-called the 5' RACE reads through MiXCR, storing one row per CDR3 protein. The sample contains roughly 30,000 distinct CDR3 sequences, 5% to 6% of which appear only once. CDR1 is SGHTA and CDR2 is FQGNSA in the germline V gene. V was cut by 4 bases and J by 5 bases, with 8 bases left in between. The CDR3 runs 12 residues. The sequence derives from an adult who was a healthcare worker with PCR-confirmed SARS-CoV-2 infection or an uninfected control (not recorded which). Sample: whole blood. The gene calls are TRBV7-2 and TRBJ2-5; D uncertain. In DNA form, the CDR3 reads TGTGCCAGCAGCTCCCTTGGCGAGACCCAGTACTTC. This sequence encodes CASSSLGETQYF.